The 31 T cell receptor beta chains presented below share a single source sample, sequenced in a study of identical twins. TCRdb re-analysed the 5' RACE reads in MiXCR, keeping a single row per CDR3 protein. This table has approximately 470,000 distinct CDR3 sequences, approximately 15% appearing once. A further study also used this sample, focusing on yellow fever vaccine responses in identical twins.

Sequences were obtained from CD4+ T cells sorted from blood. These receptors came from a woman between 18 and 30 years old in good health.

This clonotype was seen a few times. The chain has TRBV7-9 and TRBJ1-1; D possibly corresponds to TRBD1 (5 bases). Per the germline V gene, CDR1 is SEHNR and CDR2 is FQNEAQ (reference sequence). Trimming stripped 5 bases from V and 5 bases from J, with 18 bases between. The CDR3 is 15 amino acids. CDR3 DNA: TGTGCCAGCAGCCCAAGGTCAGGGAGGGAGACTGAAGCTTTCTTT. Protein product: CASSPRSGRETEAFF.

This clonotype came up many times. The rearrangement joins TRBV12-3 or TRBV12-4 to TRBJ1-1; D gene ambiguous. Trimming shortened V by 3 bases and J by 3 bases, and 8 bases separated the two germline ends. The CDR3 runs to 13 residues. The CDR3 loop is CASSLKDHTEAFF. The CDR3 DNA reads as TGTGCCAGCAGTTTGAAGGACCACACTGAAGCTTTCTTT.

The chain recombines TRBV2 with TRBJ2-7; 14 bases agree with TRBD2. The V gene's germline CDR1 is SNHLY and CDR2 FYNNEI. With V trimmed by 6 bases and J by 10 bases, 8 bases remained unmatched. The CDR3 runs to 14 residues. CDR3 coding DNA: TGTGCCAGCAGCCTAAGGACTAGCGGGAGGATTCAGTACTTC. Translating gives CASSLRTSGRIQYF. Variable domain in full (rest from reference TRBV2 and TRBJ2-7): EPEVTQTPSHQVTQMGQEVILRCVPISNHLYFYWYRQILGQKVEFLVSFYNNEISEKSEIFDDQFSVERPDGSNFTLKIRSTKLEDSAMYFCASSLRTSGRIQYFGPGTRLTVT.

This clonotype was detected only a few times. The genes are TRBV7-2 and TRBJ2-1; no definite D call. The V gene lost 3 bases and the J gene lost 6 bases, with 9 bases spanning the gap. The germline V gene has CDR1 SGHTA and CDR2 FQGNSA. This CDR3 has 13 amino acids. This CDR3 reads CASSLRVINEQFF. CDR3 nucleotides: TGTGCCAGCAGCTTGCGAGTAATCAATGAGCAGTTCTTC.

This clonotype has more than one count but fewer than ten. This chain uses TRBV6-2 or TRBV6-3 with TRBJ2-1; D is unresolved. The V and J ends lost 1 base and 8 bases respectively, with 6 bases between them. The CDR3 is made up of 12 amino acids. The germline V gene encodes CDR1 MNHEY and CDR2 SVGEGT. CDR3 residues: CASSYFGDEQFF. In DNA, the CDR3 is TGTGCCAGCAGTTACTTTGGGGATGAGCAGTTCTTC.

This clonotype was detected a few times. The rearrangement joins TRBV7-9 to TRBJ2-7; no clear D gene. With 1 base removed from V and 10 bases from J, the gap between germline ends came to 14 bases. The V gene's germline CDR1 is SEHNR and CDR2 FQNEAQ (reference sequence). The length of the CDR3 is 13 residues. This chain's CDR3 is CASSLVGLGVQYF. Here the CDR3 DNA reads TGTGCCAGCAGCTTAGTTGGTTTGGGTGTCCAGTACTTC.

J is TRBJ2-7 and V is TRBV3-1; D is unclear. The V end was cut by 1 base, the J end by 1 base, with 14 bases between. The CDR3 covers 16 residues. Germline assignment: CDR1 LGHDT and CDR2 YNNKEL (reference sequence). In DNA, the CDR3 is TGTGCCAGCAGCCAAGTTTCTTGGACGCGATCCTACGAGCAGTACTTC. Translation: CASSQVSWTRSYEQYF.

V and J are TRBV7-2 and TRBJ1-5, with D maybe TRBD1 (5 bases). The V end lost 6 bases, the J end lost 7 bases, and 19 bases lay between the germline ends. Germline V gives CDR1 SGHTA, CDR2 FQGNSA. The CDR3 covers 15 residues. The CDR3 nucleotides read TGTGCCAGCAGTCCCACCCGGGGGGTAGGACAGCCCCAGCATTTT. Encoded protein: CASSPTRGVGQPQHF.

At least ten counts were recorded for this clonotype. The chain employs TRBV29-1 and TRBJ2-5, with D maybe TRBD2 (6 bases). The CDR3 runs to 13 residues. Germline V CDR1 and CDR2: SQVTM, ANQGSEA. The V and J ends lost 4 bases and 4 bases respectively, with 13 bases between them. The CDR3 loop is CSVVAGRRETQYF. CDR3 DNA: TGCAGCGTTGTTGCGGGAAGGCGAGAGACCCAGTACTTC.

This clonotype was counted between two and nine times. The genes are TRBV5-1 and TRBJ1-6; TRBD1 agrees at 10 bases. In germline, CDR1 is SGHRS, CDR2 YFSETQ. V trimming: 4 bases; J trimming: 5 bases; junction bases outside the gene matches: 6. There are 16 residues in the CDR3. CDR3 region: CASSPTGTGDNSPLHF. CDR3 DNA sequence: TGCGCCAGCAGCCCAACCGGGACAGGGGATAATTCACCCCTCCACTTT.

The V call is TRBV7-2, the J call TRBJ2-1; no clear D gene. The V gene lost 5 bases and the J gene lost 0 bases, with 17 bases spanning the gap. CDR1 and CDR2 (germline): SGHTA, FQGNSA. This CDR3 comprises 17 residues. CDR3 DNA: TGTGCCAGCAGCCTTACAAGCCTCCTAGGCTCCTACAATGAGCAGTTCTTC. This encodes CASSLTSLLGSYNEQFF.

This clonotype was counted ten times or more. The junction shows a germline mismatch at one end, possibly a read error. J is TRBJ2-7 and V is TRBV6-1; D gene unclear. The germline gives CDR1 MNHNS, CDR2 SASEGT. This CDR3 is 11 amino acids long. The CDR3: CASSDGYEQYF. CDR3 nucleotide sequence: TGCGCCAGCAGTGATGGGTACGAGCAGTACTTC.

This sequence joins TRBV7-9 and TRBJ2-3; TRBD2 matches 7 bases. Germline V lookup: CDR1 SEHNR, CDR2 FQNEAQ (reference sequence). V was clipped by 1 base and J by 0 bases; unmatched bases: 1. The CDR3 covers 15 residues. The chain's CDR3 is CASSLELASTDTQYF. The DNA for the CDR3 is TGTGCCAGCAGCTTAGAACTAGCGAGCACAGATACGCAGTATTTT.

The table lists this clonotype with many counts. The chain joins TRBV7-2 to TRBJ2-5, with D possibly being TRBD1 (6 bases). V lost 5 bases, J lost 4 bases, and 17 bases lay in between. The CDR3 spans 15 residues. Germline V gene data show CDR1 as SGHTA and CDR2 as FQGNSA. The CDR3 DNA reads TGTGCCAGCAGCCCGAGACACAGGGATGGAGAGACCCAGTACTTC. Protein: CASSPRHRDGETQYF.

The chain links TRBV12-3 or TRBV12-4 to TRBJ2-5, with 14 bases that match TRBD2. The CDR3 spans 17 residues. Trimming at V came to 6 bases and at J to 5 bases, leaving 11 bases not matched to a gene. The CDR3 DNA follows: TGTGCCAGCAGCGCTCGACTAGCGGGGGGGCCCAGGGAGACCCAGTACTTC. This encodes CASSARLAGGPRETQYF.

This clonotype was recorded many times. The gene calls are TRBV15 and TRBJ2-3; weak D call: TRBD2 (5 bases). The CDR3 runs 13 residues. Germline lookup yields CDR1 LNHNV and CDR2 YYDKDF (reference sequence). Deletions cut 6 bases from V and 6 bases from J, with 13 bases between. CDR3 coding DNA: TGTGCCACCAGGCAGCGGTTCGCGGATACGCAGTATTTT. Encoded protein: CATRQRFADTQYF.

This clonotype has only a few counts. The CDR3 DNA sequence: TGTGCCAGCCCGGACCGACCAAGGGGATACGAGCAGTACTTC. The encoded protein is CASPDRPRGYEQYF. The chain employs TRBV3-1 and TRBJ2-7; the D gene is possibly TRBD1 (5 bases). V was clipped by 8 bases and J by 4 bases, with 18 bases between them. This CDR3 comprises 14 residues. Per germline, CDR1 LGHDT and CDR2 YNNKEL (reference sequence).

In its sample, this clonotype was seen a few times. The chain combines TRBV11-2 with TRBJ2-5; unclear D gene. Germline V gives CDR1 SGHAT, CDR2 FQNNGV. The CDR3 consists of 12 residues. V was clipped by 4 bases and J by 5 bases, with 8 bases between them. The CDR3 DNA reads as TGTGCCAGCAGCTCCCACCCGGAGACCCAGTACTTC. This encodes CASSSHPETQYF.

The rearrangement links TRBV7-2 to TRBJ2-7, with D perhaps assigned TRBD1 or TRBD2 (5 bases each). The CDR3 has 15 amino acids. Germline assignment: CDR1 SGHTA and CDR2 FQGNSA. V was clipped by 6 bases and J by 3 bases, with 18 bases between them. The CDR3 reads CASRTYRDASYEQYF. CDR3 DNA sequence: TGTGCCAGCAGGACCTACCGGGACGCCAGCTACGAGCAGTACTTC.

This clonotype showed up just a few times. V usage is TRBV2 and J usage is TRBJ2-5, with TRBD1 identical over 9 bases. Germline trimming cut 8 bases from V and 4 bases from J; bases unmatched to any gene: 11. The germline CDR1 and CDR2 sequences are SNHLY and FYNNEI. The CDR3 covers 15 residues. CDR3 in DNA: TGTGCCAGCCCACTGGACAGGGGCTCCCGAGAGACCCAGTACTTC. Translation: CASPLDRGSRETQYF.

This clonotype has more than one count but fewer than ten. This chain uses TRBV11-2 with TRBJ2-7; D ambiguous. Germline loops: CDR1 SGHAT, CDR2 FQNNGV. The CDR3 contains 16 residues. V dropped 2 bases and J dropped 2 bases, with 16 bases sitting between them. In DNA, the CDR3 is TGTGCCAGCAGCTTACGGTCGCCACCAAGTCCCTACGAGCAGTACTTC. This sequence encodes CASSLRSPPSPYEQYF.

The rearrangement links TRBV6-6 to TRBJ2-7, with D hard to call. Germline loops: CDR1 MNHNY, CDR2 SVGAGI (reference sequence). The CDR3 spans 13 residues. The ends were cut back, 7 bases at V and 2 bases at J, with 12 bases in the middle. The CDR3 coding sequence is TGTGCCAGCAATGGGCTAGGTCCCTACGAGCAGTACTTC. It yields the protein CASNGLGPYEQYF.

This clonotype was observed a few times. The genes are TRBV6-6 and TRBJ2-7, with D uncertain. The germline gives CDR1 MNHNY, CDR2 SVGAGI (reference sequence). V lost 6 bases, J lost 0 bases, and 9 bases lay in between. The length of the CDR3 is 13 residues. The CDR3 DNA sequence: TGTGCCAGCAGGGTACCGGGCTCCTACGAGCAGTACTTC. Protein sequence: CASRVPGSYEQYF.

The table lists this clonotype with a few counts. This chain uses TRBV28 with TRBJ2-7; TRBD1 might be the D (6 bases). Trimming stripped 2 bases from V and 5 bases from J, with 16 bases between. Germline loops: CDR1 MDHEN, CDR2 SYDVKM. This CDR3 has 15 residues. Here the CDR3 DNA reads TGTGCCAGCAGTTTACCAAGTCCAGGGGTAAACGAGCAGTACTTC. Translating gives CASSLPSPGVNEQYF.

This clonotype was observed many times. The gene calls are TRBV13 and TRBJ2-5; 9 bases are a match to TRBD1. V was clipped by 4 bases and J by 5 bases; unmatched bases: 5. This CDR3 is built from 14 residues. The germline V gene has CDR1 PRHDT and CDR2 FYEKMQ (reference sequence). The CDR3 protein is CASSYRGRDETQYF. CDR3 bases: TGTGCCAGCAGCTACAGGGGGCGAGATGAGACCCAGTACTTC.

This clonotype was observed a few times. The chain is built from TRBV5-1 and TRBJ2-5; D uncertain. V was clipped by 0 bases and J by 1 base, with 4 bases between them. Germline CDR1 reads SGHRS; CDR2 reads YFSETQ. The CDR3 is made up of 13 amino acids. CDR3: CASSLGFQETQYF. The CDR3 DNA follows: TGCGCCAGCAGCTTGGGCTTCCAAGAGACCCAGTACTTC.

In this sample, this clonotype turned up a few times. A much larger clone is a single base away; this may be a read error. This chain connects TRBV20-1 to TRBJ2-7, with 7 nucleotides matching TRBD2. The CDR3 is 15 amino acids. Germline V CDR1 and CDR2: DFQATT, SNEGSKA (reference sequence). The CDR3 region has the DNA TGCTGTGCTAGAGATGGGGCGGGGGTGACCTACGAGCAGTACTTC. This translates into CCARDGAGVTYEQYF.

The genes are TRBV9 and TRBJ2-3; D unresolved. Per germline, CDR1 SGDLS and CDR2 YYNGEE. The CDR3 totals 14 residues. The ends were cut back, 2 bases at V and 2 bases at J, with 9 bases in the middle. CDR3 in amino acids: CASSVLGVTDTQYF. The DNA of the CDR3 is TGTGCCAGCAGCGTCTTAGGAGTCACAGATACGCAGTATTTT.

This clonotype showed up just a few times. The V gene is TRBV27, the J gene TRBJ2-2; TRBD1 agrees at 8 bases. CDR1 is MNHEY, CDR2 SMNVEV, per germline (reference sequence). Trimming took 7 bases from V and 6 from J; bases not matched to a gene: 1. This CDR3 is 12 amino acids long. This CDR3 is CASNRGSGELFF. In DNA form, the CDR3 reads TGTGCCAGCAACAGGGGGTCCGGGGAGCTGTTTTTT.

The table lists this clonotype with a few counts. The chain couples TRBV20-1 to TRBJ2-7, with D possibly matching TRBD2 (5 bases). Germline V gene lookup returns CDR1 DFQATT and CDR2 SNEGSKA (reference sequence). V lost 1 base, J lost 0 bases, and 19 bases lay in between. There are 17 residues in the CDR3. The CDR3 reads CSARGNPRLAGSYEQYF. The DNA of the CDR3 is TGCAGTGCTAGAGGTAACCCTCGGCTCGCGGGCTCCTACGAGCAGTACTTC.

V gene TRBV6-2 or TRBV6-3 combines with J gene TRBJ2-7; D not certain. V was clipped by 7 bases and J by 2 bases, with 12 bases between them. The germline gives CDR1 MNHEY, CDR2 SVGEGT. The CDR3 extends over 13 amino acids. CDR3 DNA: TGTGCCAGCAAGTTCAGCGACCCCTACGAGCAGTACTTC. This translates into CASKFSDPYEQYF.